This entry lists 29 T cell receptor beta chains sequenced from one sample in a study of response to subunit inactivated influenza vaccine. TCRdb reprocessed the RT-PCR reads with MiXCR, giving one entry per CDR3 protein. The data show 860,000 or so distinct CDR3 sequences, approximately 22% seen once. Sequencing was performed on PBMCs from blood, taken about 5 days after vaccination. The receptors here all came from a man aged 45-60 years who received an inactivated influenza vaccine.

The V gene is TRBV5-4, the J gene TRBJ1-3; D remains ambiguous. CDR3 length: 13 amino acids. Trimming removed 9 bases from V and 2 bases from J, with 12 bases in between. Germline CDR1 SGHNT, CDR2 YYREEE (reference sequence). The CDR3 region is CATFFYTGNTIYF. DNA of the CDR3: TGTGCCACCTTCTTCTACACTGGAAACACCATATATTTT.

V usage is TRBV21-1 and J usage is TRBJ2-1; the table names TRBD1, a call not compared with the DNA. TRBV21-1 is a pseudogene locus. The CDR3 covers 17 residues. The CDR3, as DNA: TGTGCCGGGTTACCGGGACAGACTTTAAGCTCCTACAATGAGCAGTTCTTC. Encoded protein: CAGLPGQTLSSYNEQFF.

The table lists this clonotype with a few counts. The V gene is TRBV20-1, the J gene TRBJ2-1, with 12 bases aligning to TRBD2. This CDR3 region has 15 residues. Losses at the gene ends were 3 bases for V and 10 bases for J; bases not matched to a gene: 10. CDR1 is DFQATT, CDR2 SNEGSKA, per germline (reference sequence). CDR3 region: CSARWLAGGLKEQFF. As DNA, the CDR3 is TGCAGTGCTAGGTGGCTAGCGGGAGGGCTAAAGGAGCAGTTCTTC.

The rearrangement joins TRBV7-2 to TRBJ2-7; a possible D gene is TRBD1 (5 bases). This CDR3 is 16 amino acids long. Trimming removed 1 base at V and 4 bases at J, with 17 bases between. In germline, CDR1 is SGHTA, CDR2 FQGNSA. The CDR3 coding sequence is TGTGCCAGCAGCTTAGGCCAGGGAAGGACCCTATACGAGCAGTACTTC. Its translation is CASSLGQGRTLYEQYF. Together with reference TRBV7-2 and TRBJ2-7, the CDR3 gives the full variable domain: GAGVSQSPSNKVTEKGKDVELRCDPISGHTALYWYRQSLGQGLEFLIYFQGNSAPDKSGLPSDRFSAERTGGSVSTLTIQRTQQEDSAVYLCASSLGQGRTLYEQYFGPGTRLTVT.

V is TRBV4-2 and J is TRBJ2-3; no definite D call. CDR1 is LGHNA, CDR2 YNFKEQ, per germline. V was clipped by 5 bases and J by 4 bases, with 10 bases between them. This CDR3 region has 13 residues. The CDR3 loop is CASSSEISDTQYF. The CDR3 DNA follows: TGTGCCAGCAGCTCAGAGATCTCAGATACGCAGTATTTT.

The chain uses TRBV5-1 and TRBJ2-1; TRBD2 matches at 15 bases. From germline, CDR1 is SGHRS and CDR2 YFSETQ. CDR3 length: 20 residues. V lost 4 bases, J lost 0 bases, and 11 bases stayed unmatched. As DNA, the CDR3 is TGCGCCAGCAGCCCCGGGACTAGCGGGAGGATTCTAAGCTCCTACAATGAGCAGTTCTTC. Residues: CASSPGTSGRILSSYNEQFF.

This clonotype has just a few counts. This chain connects TRBV11-3 to TRBJ2-3, with unresolved D. The V end was cut by 1 base, the J end by 0 bases, with 8 bases between. CDR1 and CDR2 (germline): SGHNT, YENEEA. The CDR3 totals 15 residues. The CDR3 sequence is CASSLGHYSTDTQYF. The CDR3 DNA reads TGTGCCAGCAGCTTAGGGCACTACAGCACAGATACGCAGTATTTT.

The chain uses TRBV11-2 and TRBJ2-1; 7 bases are a match to TRBD1. The CDR3 consists of 18 residues. V lost 1 base, J lost 0 bases, and 9 bases stayed unmatched. Germline V CDR1 and CDR2: SGHAT, FQNNGV. CDR3 loop: CASSLVGTGAGSYNEQFF. CDR3 in DNA: TGTGCCAGCAGCTTAGTGGGAACAGGGGCTGGCTCCTACAATGAGCAGTTCTTC.

In this sample, this clonotype turned up once. The J gene is TRBJ2-7, the V gene TRBV6-2 or TRBV6-3; D remains ambiguous. Germline assignment: CDR1 MNHEY and CDR2 SVGEGT. The V end was cut by 8 bases, the J end by 4 bases, with 9 bases between. This CDR3 has 11 amino acids. In nucleotides, the CDR3 is TGTGCCAGCCAGGTTGGTTACGAGCAGTACTTC. This gives the protein CASQVGYEQYF.

This clonotype was seen a few times. The V gene is TRBV12-3 or TRBV12-4, the J gene TRBJ1-2, with D maybe TRBD1 (5 bases). This CDR3 contains 13 residues. Between the trimmed V and J ends, which lost 4 bases and 4 bases, there was a span of 10 bases. The CDR3: CASSSTALYGYTF. CDR3 in DNA: TGTGCCAGCAGTTCGACAGCCCTCTATGGCTACACCTTC.

The rearrangement joins TRBV12-3 or TRBV12-4 to TRBJ2-7; 8 bases match TRBD1. V was clipped by 0 bases and J by 5 bases; unmatched bases: 12. The CDR3 runs to 17 residues. For the CDR3, the DNA is TGTGCCAGCAGTTTAGCGTGGCCAGGGACAGGTCCCCACGAGCAGTACTTC. It codes for CASSLAWPGTGPHEQYF.

The table lists this clonotype with a few counts. The chain combines TRBV9 with TRBJ2-7; D not certain. Trimming took 4 bases from V and 4 from J, leaving 15 bases between them. The CDR3 is 14 amino acids. CDR1 is SGDLS and CDR2 is YYNGEE in the germline V gene. This CDR3 is CASSPQDLRYEQYF. In DNA, the CDR3 is TGTGCCAGCAGCCCCCAGGACCTCCGGTACGAGCAGTACTTC.

This chain joins TRBV20-1 and TRBJ1-1, with TRBD1 matching 7 bases. Unmatched junction bases numbered 8, after V lost 5 bases and J lost 2 bases. CDR1 and CDR2 (germline): DFQATT, SNEGSKA (reference sequence). The CDR3 runs to 14 residues. The CDR3 nucleotides are TGCAGTGCTGGCCGGGGACAGCTAAACACTGAAGCTTTCTTT. Amino acid sequence: CSAGRGQLNTEAFF.

This clonotype turned up a few times. The V and J genes are TRBV6-2 or TRBV6-3 and TRBJ2-3; D is possibly TRBD2 (6 bases). The CDR3 runs 15 residues. The V and J ends lost 0 bases and 4 bases respectively, with 11 bases between them. Germline CDR1 reads MNHEY; CDR2 reads SVGEGT. As DNA, the CDR3 is TGTGCCAGCAGTTACTCGGTGGGGGGAGCAGATACGCAGTATTTT. Translating it yields CASSYSVGGADTQYF.

In its sample, this clonotype was seen a few times. The chain recombines TRBV7-9 with TRBJ1-2, with a possible D match to TRBD1 (6 bases). V was trimmed by 4 bases and J by 4 bases, leaving 16 bases between them. CDR1 is SEHNR and CDR2 is FQNEAQ in the germline V gene (reference sequence). The CDR3 is 15 amino acids. CDR3 residues: CASSSEQGITYGYTF. CDR3 in DNA: TGTGCCAGCAGCTCCGAGCAGGGGATTACCTATGGCTACACCTTC.

This clonotype appeared many times. The chain couples TRBV7-2 to TRBJ2-1, with 7 bases fitting TRBD2. This CDR3 is built from 14 residues. From germline, CDR1 is SGHTA and CDR2 FQGNSA. V shed 1 base, J shed 8 bases, and the junction held 5 bases outside the gene matches. CDR3 coding DNA: TGTGCCAGCAGCTTAGGCGGGAGTCAGCATGAGCAGTTCTTC. This encodes CASSLGGSQHEQFF.

A single count supports this clonotype. J is TRBJ1-1 and V is TRBV18, with 12 nucleotides matching TRBD1. CDR3 size: 14 residues. V lost 4 bases to trimming and J lost 10 bases; unmatched junction nucleotides: 7. The germline gives CDR1 KGHSH, CDR2 LQKENI. CDR3 in DNA: TGTGCCAGCTCACTCGGGACAGGGGGCCACCCAGCTTTCTTT. As protein: CASSLGTGGHPAFF. Combining the CDR3 with reference TRBV18 and TRBJ1-1 gives the whole variable domain NAGVMQNPRHLVRRRGQEARLRCSPMKGHSHVYWYRQLPEEGLKFMVYLQKENIIDESGMPKERFSAEFPKEGPSILRIQQVVRGDSAAYFCASSLGTGGHPAFFGQGTRLTVV.

A few counts support this clonotype. The chain combines TRBV20-1 with TRBJ2-3, with a possible D match to TRBD1 (6 bases). This CDR3 is built from 15 residues. Germline V gives CDR1 DFQATT, CDR2 SNEGSKA (reference sequence). The V and J ends lost 2 bases and 5 bases respectively, with 17 bases between them. The CDR3 here is CSARSGTTARDTQYF. The CDR3 coding sequence is TGCAGTGCTAGATCCGGGACAACGGCTCGAGATACGCAGTATTTT.

This clonotype was picked up a small number of times. V is TRBV7-9 and J is TRBJ2-5; D call uncertain. Per germline, CDR1 SEHNR and CDR2 FQNEAQ (reference sequence). V shed 5 bases and J shed 5 bases, with 15 bases lying between them. CDR3 size: 14 residues. CDR3 sequence reads: CASSTPRHWETQYF. The CDR3 nucleotides read TGTGCCAGCAGCACCCCGAGGCATTGGGAGACCCAGTACTTC.

This clonotype was counted only a few times. The chain combines TRBV4-2 with TRBJ2-7; 13 bases agree with TRBD2. Germline V lookup: CDR1 LGHNA, CDR2 YNFKEQ. J gave up 2 bases and V 2 bases, and 6 bases lay outside the gene matches. This CDR3 is 17 amino acids long. The CDR3 DNA reads TGTGCCAGCAGCCAACAATACGGGACTAGCGGGACCTACGAGCAGTACTTC. It specifies CASSQQYGTSGTYEQYF.

This clonotype was observed a few times. The chain combines TRBV5-1 with TRBJ2-1; the D is unclear. Trimming removed 1 base at V and 1 base at J, with 15 bases between. Germline assignment: CDR1 SGHRS and CDR2 YFSETQ. CDR3 length: 17 residues. CDR3 region: CASSLYSSGLSYNEQFF. The CDR3 DNA reads TGCGCCAGCAGCTTGTACAGCTCGGGTTTGTCCTACAATGAGCAGTTCTTC.

This clonotype was counted only a few times. This CDR3 reads CASSSTYPGLGETQYF. The CDR3 nucleotides are TGTGCCAGCAGCTCCACATACCCGGGGTTGGGAGAGACCCAGTACTTC. The chain combines TRBV7-2 with TRBJ2-5, with a weak D call TRBD2 (5 bases). With 4 bases removed from V and 4 bases from J, the gap between germline ends came to 19 bases. Germline lookup yields CDR1 SGHTA and CDR2 FQGNSA. The CDR3 length is 16 residues.

This clonotype was counted a few times. The chain employs TRBV7-2 and TRBJ1-3; D call uncertain. The V end was cut by 2 bases, the J end by 1 base, with 3 bases between. Germline CDR1 SGHTA, CDR2 FQGNSA. The CDR3 covers 13 residues. The DNA of the CDR3 is TGTGCCAGCAGCTTAATGTCTGGAAACACCATATATTTT. Residues: CASSLMSGNTIYF.

V is TRBV6-5 and J is TRBJ2-3, with TRBD1 matching 7 bases. CDR3 size: 16 residues. V lost 3 bases and J lost 5; bases outside the gene matches: 11. Germline V lookup: CDR1 MNHEY, CDR2 SVGAGI. The DNA of the CDR3 is TGTGCCAGCAGTTATTCTCGAGGGGGCGCGATAGATACGCAGTATTTT. It codes for CASSYSRGGAIDTQYF.

This clonotype was picked up a small number of times. V usage is TRBV10-3 and J usage is TRBJ2-7; the D gene is possibly TRBD2 (5 bases). CDR3 length: 13 residues. Trimming removed 6 bases at V and 5 bases at J, with 14 bases between. The germline gives CDR1 ENHRY, CDR2 SYGVKD. The CDR3 loop is CAISRPGSDEQYF. DNA for the CDR3: TGTGCCATCAGCCGGCCGGGATCGGACGAGCAGTACTTC.

The V call is TRBV29-1, the J call TRBJ2-2; no reliable D call. With 5 bases removed from V and 1 base from J, the gap between germline ends came to 8 bases. Germline V gene data show CDR1 as SQVTM and CDR2 as ANQGSEA. This CDR3 contains 13 residues. The CDR3 nucleotides are TGCAGCGTTCGGCAGTTGAACACCGGGGAGCTGTTTTTT. Protein: CSVRQLNTGELFF.

Comment on this clonotype: A read error may be the cause here, since a much bigger clone is one base away. The chain links TRBV6-2 or TRBV6-3 to TRBJ2-7, with a possible D match to TRBD2 (5 bases). Germline values: CDR1 MNHEY, CDR2 SVGEGT. The V and J ends lost 5 bases and 6 bases respectively, with 8 bases between them. This CDR3 has 11 residues. CDR3 nucleotide sequence: TGTGCCAGCAGTCCGGCGGGCGAGCAGTACTTC. Amino acid sequence: CASSPAGEQYF.

This rearrangement joins TRBV5-1 to TRBJ2-3; 9 bases match TRBD1. The CDR3 sequence is 16 residues long. The J segment lost 4 bases and the V segment lost 0 bases, leaving 6 bases of the junction unmatched. The germline CDR1 and CDR2 sequences are SGHRS and YFSETQ. The CDR3: CASSLAARTGADTQYF. CDR3 bases: TGCGCCAGCAGCTTGGCCGCCAGGACAGGGGCAGATACGCAGTATTTT.

Concerning this clonotype itself: This may be a read error: a much more frequent sequence differs by one nucleotide. The rearrangement links TRBV29-1 to TRBJ2-5; 7 nucleotides match TRBD1. The CDR3 spans 16 residues. V gave up 6 bases and J gave up 10 bases; unmatched junction bases: 23. The germline V gene has CDR1 SQVTM and CDR2 ANQGSEA. CDR3 loop: CSVRALNRGHLVDQYF. The CDR3 region has the DNA TGCAGCGTACGAGCCCTAAACAGGGGACACCTCGTGGACCAGTACTTC.